This T cell receptor beta chain appears in the sequencing data of a study of blood T cell repertoires in COVID-19. The wider study: From the United States, Italy and Spain came samples of acute and convalescent COVID-19. PBMCs, B-cell-depleted T cells, or T cells were the source of the cDNA or gDNA that made up the material.

Individuals drawn from 20 to 30 US areas were about 18 to 89 years old. This clone was picked up a small number of times. The table came from immunoSEQ multiplex PCR; TCRdb's copy has only in-frame clones and leaves some out. The top ten hold 3.6% of the sample, which has about 170,000 clones, around 80% seen once. This CDR3 comprises 14 residues. The germline V gene encodes CDR1 MNHNS and CDR2 SASEGT. V shed 3 bases and J 6 bases; nucleotides not matched to a gene: 5. Sequencing was carried out using PBMCs or T cells enriched from blood (not recorded which). The chain has TRBV6-1 and TRBJ1-5; the match to TRBD1 covers 7 bases. The receptor comes from a woman in her 50s in a cohort exposed to, infected with or recovered from COVID-19 (not recorded which). CDR3 nucleotides: TGTGCCAGCAGTGACCTAGACAGGGTTCAGCCCCAGCATTTT. Translated: CASSDLDRVQPQHF.